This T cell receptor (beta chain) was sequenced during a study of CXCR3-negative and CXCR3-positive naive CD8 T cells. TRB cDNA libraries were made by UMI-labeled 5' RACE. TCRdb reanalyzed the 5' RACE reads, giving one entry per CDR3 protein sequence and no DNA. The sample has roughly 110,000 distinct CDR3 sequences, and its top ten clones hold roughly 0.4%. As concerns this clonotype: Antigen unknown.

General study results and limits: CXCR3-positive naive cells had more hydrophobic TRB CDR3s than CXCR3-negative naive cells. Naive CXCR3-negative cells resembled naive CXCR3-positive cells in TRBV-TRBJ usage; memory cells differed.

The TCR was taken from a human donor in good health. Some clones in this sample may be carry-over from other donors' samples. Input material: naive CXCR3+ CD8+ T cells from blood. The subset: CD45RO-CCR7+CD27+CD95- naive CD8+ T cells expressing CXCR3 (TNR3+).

CDR3 protein: CASSIVEAGSDGYTF. This chain uses TRBV19 with TRBJ1-2; TCRdb's D gene call, TRBD1, goes unchecked for lack of DNA. This CDR3 has 15 residues. Germline CDR1 reads LNHDA; CDR2 reads SQIVND (reference sequence).